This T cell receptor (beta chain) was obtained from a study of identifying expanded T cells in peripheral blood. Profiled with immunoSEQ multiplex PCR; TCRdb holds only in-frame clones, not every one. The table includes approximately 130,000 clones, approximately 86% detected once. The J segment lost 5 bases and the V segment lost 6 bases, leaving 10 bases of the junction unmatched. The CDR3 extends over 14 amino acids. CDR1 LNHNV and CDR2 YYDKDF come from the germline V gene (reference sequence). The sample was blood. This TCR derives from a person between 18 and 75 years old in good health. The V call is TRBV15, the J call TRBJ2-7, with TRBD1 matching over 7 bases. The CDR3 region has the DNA TGTGCCACCAGAATTACAGGGGTGCACCACGAGCAGTACTTC. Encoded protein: CATRITGVHHEQYF.